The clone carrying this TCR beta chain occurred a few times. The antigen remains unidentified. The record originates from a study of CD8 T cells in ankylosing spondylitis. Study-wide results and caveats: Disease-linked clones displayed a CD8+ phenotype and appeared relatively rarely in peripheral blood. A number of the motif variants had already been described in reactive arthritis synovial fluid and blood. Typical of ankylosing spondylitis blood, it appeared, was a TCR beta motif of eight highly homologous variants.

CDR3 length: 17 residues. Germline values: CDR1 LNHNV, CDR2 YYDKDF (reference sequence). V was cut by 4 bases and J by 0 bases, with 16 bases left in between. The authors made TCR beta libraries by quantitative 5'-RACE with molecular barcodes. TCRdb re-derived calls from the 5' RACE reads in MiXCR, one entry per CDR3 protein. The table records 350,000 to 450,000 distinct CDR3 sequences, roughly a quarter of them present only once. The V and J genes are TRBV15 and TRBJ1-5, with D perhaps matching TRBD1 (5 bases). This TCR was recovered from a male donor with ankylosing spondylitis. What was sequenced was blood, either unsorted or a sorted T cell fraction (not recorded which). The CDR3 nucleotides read TGTGCCACCAGCACCGGGACTGGGGCGCTTAGCAATCAGCCCCAGCATTTT. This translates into CATSTGTGALSNQPQHF.